What follows are 28 T cell receptor beta chains derived from one specimen sequenced in a study of blood T cell repertoires in COVID-19. TCRdb keeps only in-frame clones here, not all; method: immunoSEQ multiplex PCR. The sample lists about 83,000 clones; approximately 78% were seen once. Material: peripheral blood. These receptors came from a woman aged 80 or over with acute or convalescent COVID-19.

CDR3 DNA: TGTGCCATCAAGGATACAGGGGGCTTTGGAAACACCATATATTTT. It translates to CAIKDTGGFGNTIYF. This sequence joins TRBV10-3 and TRBJ1-3; 9 positions agree with TRBD1. V was pared by 7 bases and J by 3 bases, with 7 bases of the junction left unmatched. The CDR3 is made up of 15 amino acids. The germline V gene encodes CDR1 ENHRY and CDR2 SYGVKD.

The chain has TRBV28 and TRBJ1-4, with D possibly matching TRBD1 (5 bases). CDR1 is MDHEN and CDR2 is SYDVKM in the germline V gene. This CDR3 contains 15 residues. Trimming cost V 2 bases and J 5 bases, with 12 bases left between them. The CDR3 sequence is CASSLRSGLNEKLFF. The DNA of the CDR3 is TGTGCCAGCAGTTTACGGTCAGGGCTAAATGAAAAACTGTTTTTT.

The CDR3 region is CASSPRLAGAYEQYF. CDR3 nucleotides: TGTGCCAGCAGCCCTCGGCTAGCGGGTGCCTACGAGCAGTACTTC. The gene calls are TRBV9 and TRBJ2-7; the match to TRBD2 covers 8 bases. Per the germline V gene, CDR1 is SGDLS and CDR2 is YYNGEE. The CDR3 spans 15 residues. Trimming at V came to 4 bases and at J to 2 bases, leaving 8 bases not matched to a gene.

This clone was observed a handful of times. The CDR3 sequence: CASRVGARGGLYEQYF. In DNA, the CDR3 is TGTGCCAGCAGGGTCGGGGCGCGGGGGGGCCTCTACGAGCAGTACTTC. This chain links TRBV25-1 with TRBJ2-7; 9 bases match TRBD2. The CDR3 length is 16 residues. V was clipped by 6 bases and J by 3 bases; unmatched bases: 12. Germline values: CDR1 MGHDK, CDR2 SYGVNS.

The chain recombines TRBV12-3 or TRBV12-4 with TRBJ1-2; maybe TRBD1 (5 bases). The CDR3 spans 12 residues. Trimming took off 6 bases at V and 4 bases at J, with 9 bases between the two ends. The CDR3, as DNA: TGTGCCAGCAGCCCGACAGTCTATGGCTACACCTTC. It yields the protein CASSPTVYGYTF.

The gene calls are TRBV7-3 and TRBJ2-7, with D unresolved. Germline loops: CDR1 SGHTA, CDR2 FQGTGA. Trimming removed 1 base from V and 7 bases from J, with 14 bases in between. The CDR3 runs to 14 residues. The CDR3 sequence: CASSLSNGLEEQYF. CDR3 bases: TGTGCCAGCAGCTTAAGTAACGGTCTAGAGGAGCAGTACTTC.

The rearrangement joins TRBV5-1 to TRBJ2-3; 8 positions agree with TRBD2. Germline CDR1 SGHRS, CDR2 YFSETQ. The V and J ends lost 7 bases and 0 bases, in that order; junction bases with no gene match: 4. This CDR3 is built from 14 residues. CDR3 DNA sequence: TGCGCCAGCGGCAGCGGGGGAAGCACAGATACGCAGTATTTT. Translating it yields CASGSGGSTDTQYF.

This clone came up a few times. The J gene is TRBJ1-1, the V gene TRBV3-1 (or the pseudogene TRBV3-2); D remains unclear. CDR3 length: 12 residues. The germline V gene encodes CDR1 LGHDT and CDR2 YNNKEL (reference sequence). Trimming took off 5 bases at V and 0 bases at J, with 4 bases between the two ends. CDR3 DNA: TGTGCCAGCAGCATCTTGAACACTGAAGCTTTCTTT. Amino acid sequence: CASSILNTEAFF.

The rearrangement links TRBV19 to TRBJ1-2; 8 bases fit TRBD1. The junction had 17 bases not matched to a gene; V was cut back by 9 bases and J by 8 bases. This CDR3 has 15 amino acids. Germline values: CDR1 LNHDA, CDR2 SQIVND (reference sequence). The CDR3 nucleotides are TGTGCCAGCAATATATTGACCGGGACAGGAACAGGCTACACCTTC. Protein product: CASNILTGTGTGYTF.

This rearrangement joins TRBV3-1 (or the pseudogene TRBV3-2) to TRBJ1-3, with TRBD1 matching 7 bases. Trimming removed 2 bases from V and 7 bases from J; junction bases left unmatched: 8. The CDR3 extends over 15 amino acids. The germline CDR1 and CDR2 sequences are LGHDT and YNNKEL (reference sequence). Written as DNA, the CDR3 is TGTGCCAGCAGCCAAAGGGACAGTCGGACGAACACCATATATTTT. It is translated as CASSQRDSRTNTIYF.

The rearrangement links TRBV6-2 or TRBV6-3 to TRBJ1-3, with 8 positions matching TRBD1. Germline V gives CDR1 MNHEY, CDR2 SVGEGT. The CDR3 is 16 amino acids. V was clipped by 2 bases and J by 2 bases; unmatched bases: 5. The CDR3 bases are TGTGCCAGCAGTTACCTACAGGGGGACACTGGAAACACCATATATTTT. Amino acid sequence: CASSYLQGDTGNTIYF.

This sequence joins TRBV3-1 (or the pseudogene TRBV3-2) and TRBJ2-5; TRBD2 matches 15 bases. CDR3 length equals 18 residues. V was clipped by 0 bases and J by 3 bases; unmatched bases: 5. In germline, CDR1 is LGHDT, CDR2 YNNKEL (reference sequence). The CDR3, as DNA: TGTGCCAGCAGCCAAGATTGGGGACTAGCGGGGGGAAAAGAGACCCAGTACTTC. It encodes CASSQDWGLAGGKETQYF.

This sequence joins TRBV30 and TRBJ2-1; D may be TRBD2 (5 bases). V gave up 3 bases and J gave up 0 bases, with 15 bases separating them. The CDR3 consists of 16 residues. Per the germline V gene, CDR1 is GTSNPN and CDR2 is SVGIG (reference sequence). The CDR3 DNA sequence: TGTGCCTGGAGGGTGGCCTCGGGGAGCTCCTACAATGAGCAGTTCTTC. Amino acids: CAWRVASGSSYNEQFF.

The V and J genes are TRBV27 and TRBJ1-6; perhaps TRBD1 as D (6 bases). CDR1 and CDR2 (germline): MNHEY, SMNVEV (reference sequence). The CDR3 totals 14 residues. Trimming removed 2 bases at V and 6 bases at J, with 8 bases between. The CDR3: CASSLLQGNSPLHF. The CDR3 nucleotides are TGTGCCAGCAGTTTACTACAGGGTAATTCACCCCTCCACTTT.

The chain employs TRBV6-6 and TRBJ1-5; 8 bases are a match to TRBD1. CDR1 and CDR2 (germline): MNHNY, SVGAGI (reference sequence). The V segment lost 6 bases and the J segment 5 bases; nucleotides outside the gene matches: 9. The CDR3 runs to 15 residues. CDR3 sequence reads: CASSHLGQGDQPQHF. The CDR3 DNA reads TGTGCCAGCAGCCACCTTGGACAGGGTGATCAGCCCCAGCATTTT.

The J gene is TRBJ1-5, the V gene TRBV7-2, with 8 nucleotides matching TRBD1. Losses at the gene ends were 3 bases for V and 2 bases for J; bases not matched to a gene: 3. The CDR3 has 15 residues. The germline V gene encodes CDR1 SGHTA and CDR2 FQGNSA. The CDR3 DNA follows: TGTGCCAGCAGCTTGACAGGGGTGGGCAATCAGCCCCAGCATTTT. Its protein is CASSLTGVGNQPQHF.

The gene calls are TRBV7-9 and TRBJ2-7; D is unclear. Germline loops: CDR1 SEHNR, CDR2 FQNEAQ (reference sequence). The ends were cut back, 4 bases at V and 4 bases at J, with 8 bases in the middle. The CDR3 loop spans 12 amino acids. CDR3 sequence (DNA): TGTGCCAGCAGCTCCCGAGTTTACGAGCAGTACTTC. Protein sequence: CASSSRVYEQYF.

This clone was detected only once. V usage is TRBV3-1 (or the pseudogene TRBV3-2) and J usage is TRBJ1-2; a weak D match, TRBD1 (5 bases). With 2 bases removed from V and 11 bases from J, the gap between germline ends came to 24 bases. The CDR3 has 16 amino acids. Germline V gene data show CDR1 as LGHDT and CDR2 as YNNKEL (reference sequence). CDR3 nucleotide sequence: TGTGCCAGCAGCCAAAGGCCCGGGGGGAGGCTATGGCGATACACCTTC. Amino acids: CASSQRPGGRLWRYTF.

This clone appeared once. The rearrangement uses TRBV29-1 and TRBJ2-5; TRBD2 agrees at 11 bases. This CDR3 contains 14 residues. Germline values: CDR1 SQVTM, CDR2 ANQGSEA. The V segment lost 6 bases and the J segment 1 base; nucleotides outside the gene matches: 4. The CDR3 sequence: CSVQLAGVQETQYF. The CDR3 DNA follows: TGCAGCGTCCAACTAGCGGGGGTCCAAGAGACCCAGTACTTC.

The chain uses TRBV6-5 and TRBJ2-1; the D is unclear. The CDR3 is 11 amino acids. Germline assignment: CDR1 MNHEY and CDR2 SVGAGI. V shed 6 bases and J shed 4 bases, with 4 bases lying between them. The DNA for the CDR3 is TGTGCCAGCAGCGTTTACAATGAGCAGTTCTTC. This codes for CASSVYNEQFF.

V is TRBV20-1 and J is TRBJ1-2; D remains unclear. V shed 6 bases and J shed 5 bases, with 10 bases lying between them. The CDR3 has 11 residues. CDR1 DFQATT and CDR2 SNEGSKA come from the germline V gene (reference sequence). CDR3 protein: CSALSLYGYTF. Here the CDR3 DNA reads TGCAGTGCCCTCTCCTTGTATGGCTACACCTTC.

The chain joins TRBV28 to TRBJ1-2; 9 nucleotides match TRBD1. The J segment lost 9 bases and the V segment lost 6 bases, leaving 8 bases of the junction unmatched. The CDR3 extends over 13 amino acids. Germline V gene lookup returns CDR1 MDHEN and CDR2 SYDVKM. CDR3 sequence reads: CASRPGQGGRYTF. CDR3 DNA sequence: TGTGCCAGCAGACCGGGACAGGGCGGCCGCTACACCTTC.

The rearrangement joins TRBV9 to TRBJ2-1, with D tentatively TRBD1 (6 bases). This CDR3 has 17 residues. The V gene's germline CDR1 is SGDLS and CDR2 YYNGEE. V shed 3 bases and J shed 4 bases, with 20 bases lying between them. CDR3 nucleotides: TGTGCCAGCAGCGCCGGGAAGGACAGACTTTTTTACAATGAGCAGTTCTTC. Translating gives CASSAGKDRLFYNEQFF.

The V and J genes are TRBV3-1 (or the pseudogene TRBV3-2) and TRBJ1-1, with D tentatively TRBD1 (6 bases). The CDR3 is 15 residues long. Trimming took off 6 bases at V and 3 bases at J, with 17 bases between the two ends. Per the germline V gene, CDR1 is LGHDT and CDR2 is YNNKEL (reference sequence). The CDR3, as DNA: TGTGCCAGCAGTATTCCAGGGGTGAGTCACACTGAAGCTTTCTTT. It codes for CASSIPGVSHTEAFF.

The DNA of the CDR3 is TGTGCCATCAGTATAGGACGGGGGGAGAAAGGCTACACCTTC. Its translation is CAISIGRGEKGYTF. The V call is TRBV10-3, the J call TRBJ1-2; TRBD1 is a possible D gene (5 bases). Per germline, CDR1 ENHRY and CDR2 SYGVKD. This CDR3 comprises 14 residues. V dropped 5 bases and J dropped 8 bases, with 18 bases sitting between them.

V is TRBV11-2 and J is TRBJ1-6; a possible D gene is TRBD1 (5 bases). Trimming took 1 base from V and 10 from J, leaving 17 bases between them. Per the germline V gene, CDR1 is SGHAT and CDR2 is FQNNGV. The CDR3 is 16 residues long. The CDR3 protein is CASSLGIIGAGSPLHF. CDR3 in DNA: TGTGCCAGCAGCTTAGGAATAATAGGGGCGGGATCACCCCTCCACTTT.

This clone showed up just a few times. The rearrangement joins TRBV5-8 to TRBJ2-3; 13 bases agree with TRBD2. V shed 4 bases and J 4 bases; nucleotides not matched to a gene: 9. The CDR3 has 17 amino acids. Germline V gene data show CDR1 as SGHTS and CDR2 as YDEGEE. The CDR3 bases are TGTGCCAGCAGCCTGGGACTAGCGGGGCGGACTGCAGATACGCAGTATTTT. As protein: CASSLGLAGRTADTQYF.

The rearrangement joins TRBV5-1 to TRBJ2-2; 8 bases align to TRBD2. Germline V CDR1 and CDR2: SGHRS, YFSETQ. After removal of 3 bases from V and 4 bases from J, the junction contained 11 bases not matched to a gene. The CDR3 is made up of 17 amino acids. CDR3 loop: CASSSVGGLASTGELFF. The CDR3 DNA sequence: TGCGCCAGCAGCTCGGTGGGTGGACTAGCTTCCACCGGGGAGCTGTTTTTT.